The entry that follows covers one T cell receptor (beta chain) sequence. Its antigen remains unidentified. No much larger clone exists at a distance of one base, and base qualities are not known. This sample was taken from a study of shared clonotypes between healthy human individuals (TCRdb year 2020). Some background on the complete study: Three men and two women, aged 18 to 49 years, made up the cohort. Per donor, three plates each were used for CD4 naive and CD4 memory, two for CD8 naive, and one for CD8 memory. Blood TCR repertoires of roughly five healthy adults were deeply sequenced to estimate repertoire size and the extent of clonotype sharing between individuals. Leukapheresis yielded between about 0.9 and 9.5 billion PBMCs per donor. To increase sequencing depth and limit assay-specific biases, TCR repertoire library preparation and sequencing were carried out by different laboratories using diverse techniques.

Using the deep immunoSEQ assay, multiplex PCR amplified TCR CDR3 regions from genomic DNA. Extracted genomic DNA from each cell subset was distributed evenly across all wells of several immunoSEQ 96-well plates, and each plate was treated as a replicate. For sorted subsets, each replicate PCR was loaded with roughly 0.2 ug genomic DNA, equivalent to approximately 27,000 T cell genomes. Purified libraries were measured with a Qubit 3.0 fluorometer, size-checked on a Bioanalyzer 2100, and measured again with the KAPA Library Quantification kit. A separate single-read 150-cycle Illumina NextSeq 550 flow cell was used to sequence each immunoSEQ 96-well plate. Concerning the study's data processing: Because only junctional sequences without quality scores were contained in the immunoSEQ output, filtering matching that applied to full-length reads could not be performed. To assign V/J genes and CDR3, sequences were annotated against IMGT germline references using PyIR, a Python wrapper for IgBLAST v1.9. Reads were filtered out if the reads had weak V/J assignments (E-value above 1e-6), no CDR3, stop codons, out-of-frame junctions, or ambiguous translated residues. V3J clonotypes were defined by identical inferred V gene, J gene, and CDR3 amino acid sequence. Percentage overlap between repertoires was calculated by dividing the number of shared unique clonotypes by the size of the smaller repertoire. RTK rarefaction, the Chao1 estimator, and Recon v2.1 estimates of unobserved clonotypes were used to assess repertoire richness. For all TCRbeta clonotypes obtained by the gDNA method from a few donors, generation probabilities were computed with OLGA. As stored in TCRdb, this immuneACCESS dataset retains in-frame rearrangements with V and J assigned. A fraction of the clones does not appear; measured against another copy, unresolved V genes explain less than half of the discrepancy, and the remainder lacks a known reason. That table supplies the V and J calls and clone size; D and trimming were determined from the DNA. The sample table shows roughly 2.2 million clones, and about 92% are seen once. The top ten hold 0.39% of the sample.

Taken from cysteine to phenylalanine, the CDR3 has 17 residues. Here the CDR3 DNA is all that survives: 51 bases in frame from base 1. Via the germline V gene, CDR1 is SGHVS and CDR2 FNYEAQ. Trimming removed 1 base from V and 5 bases from J; the gene matches leave 9 bases unexplained. Results and caveats for the whole study, not just this receptor: Sampling was restricted to blood, and TCR repertoires in tissue are likely to differ from TCR repertoires in blood. Pairwise subsampling indicated that sequencing depth was expected to affect the degree of clonotype sharing among donors. Clonotypes shared by all four sorted-subset donors showed higher generation probabilities than non-shared clonotypes. The small number of donors limited the genetic and exposure-history diversity represented. Larger estimated clonotype richness was generally found for naive subsets than for memory subsets. Rarefaction of sorted-subset datasets indicated incomplete sequencing despite the large sequencing depth. Sharing across four donors was observed for approximately 5% of naive CD4, 3% to 4% of naive CD8, about 2.5% of memory CD4, and 0.4% of memory CD8 clonotypes.

Donors were healthy HIV-negative adults with no recently reported acute infections or vaccinations. Only Caucasian adults living in Nashville, Tennessee, USA were represented among the donors. CD4+ T cells were enriched by magnetic negative selection; naive cells were then positively selected on CD45RA, and the negative fraction formed the memory subset. Blood was collected by leukapheresis, and PBMCs were isolated by Ficoll-Histopaque density gradient centrifugation and then cryopreserved in liquid nitrogen vapor phase. Purity and quantity of every magnetically sorted T cell population were checked by analytical flow cytometry. Genomic DNA was isolated from each sorted fraction and quantified by UV absorbance on a Nanodrop 2000c.

This receptor chain uses TRBV7-6 and TRBJ2-1; TRBD2 fits 9 bases in the junction. The sequenced sample was naive CD4+ T cells from PBMCs. Interpreted using the paper, the cell subset or site label stands for: CD45RA+ positively selected. The TCR sequence derives from a man between 18 and 35 years old in good health. Some clones in this sample may be carry-over from other donors' samples. The encoded CDR3 is CASSLVAGDRSHNEQFF. The DNA sequence is as follows: TGTGCCAGCAGCTTAGTAGCGGGGGACCGTTCACACAATGAGCAGTTCTTC.